This TCR beta chain was recovered during a study of beta chain features in type 1 diabetes. Study results and limitations: A moderate, significant TCRB CDR3 shortening appeared in type 1 diabetes across four CD4+ subsets.

CDR1 and CDR2 (germline): LGHNA, YSLEER. V gave up 3 bases and J gave up 7 bases, with 13 bases separating them. The CDR3 consists of 14 residues. Of note for this clone: Its antigen is not identified.

The isolated RNA, all of it, was reverse transcribed, so expressed TCRB transcripts were what got sequenced. The protocol was immunoSEQ multiplex PCR, while the TCRdb copy is restricted to in-frame clones and leaves out a portion. The table shows 150,000 to 200,000 clones, with roughly 65% occurring only once. The rearrangement links TRBV4-3 to TRBJ2-1; D is unresolved. This TCR came from a man aged 25 to 40 with type 1 diabetes. Input material: naive CD4+ T cells from blood. CDR3 amino acids: CASSHSDARNEQFF. The CDR3 DNA reads TGCGCCAGCAGCCATAGTGATGCTAGGAATGAGCAGTTCTTC.